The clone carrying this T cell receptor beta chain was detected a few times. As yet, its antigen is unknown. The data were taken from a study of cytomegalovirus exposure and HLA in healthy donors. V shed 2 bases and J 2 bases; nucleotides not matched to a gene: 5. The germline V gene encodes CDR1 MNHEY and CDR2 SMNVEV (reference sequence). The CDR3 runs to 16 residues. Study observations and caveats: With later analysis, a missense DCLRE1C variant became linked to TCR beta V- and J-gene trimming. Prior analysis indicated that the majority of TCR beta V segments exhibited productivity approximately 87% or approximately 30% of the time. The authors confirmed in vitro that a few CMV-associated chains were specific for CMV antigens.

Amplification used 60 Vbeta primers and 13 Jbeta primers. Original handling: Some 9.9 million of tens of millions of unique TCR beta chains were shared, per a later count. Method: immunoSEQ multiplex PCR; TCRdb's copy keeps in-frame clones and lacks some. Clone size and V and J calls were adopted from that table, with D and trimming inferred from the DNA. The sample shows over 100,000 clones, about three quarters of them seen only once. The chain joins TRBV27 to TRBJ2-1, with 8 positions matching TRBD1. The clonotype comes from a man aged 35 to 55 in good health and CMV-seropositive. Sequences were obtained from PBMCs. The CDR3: CASSLRTGITYNEQFF. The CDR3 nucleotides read TGTGCCAGCAGTTTAAGGACAGGGATCACCTACAATGAGCAGTTCTTC.